These T cell receptor beta chains were read from a single sample in a study of CXCR3-negative and CXCR3-positive naive CD8 T cells. TCRdb derives one entry per CDR3 protein from the 5' RACE reads, leaving out DNA. The sample holds approximately 120,000 distinct CDR3 sequences. Source material: naive CXCR3+ CD8+ T cells from blood. Receptors were obtained from a human donor in good health. Some clones in this sample may be carry-over from other donors' samples. The CDR3 runs from the conserved cysteine through the conserved F or W.

>TRBV4-1|TRBJ2-1
CASSQDGLSYNEQFF
>TRBV11-2|TRBJ2-5
CASSFEGAGGETQYF
>TRBV6-6|TRBJ2-7
CASSYTHISQLGESEQYF
>TRBV28|TRBJ2-2
CASLRGAGELFF
>TRBV7-3|TRBJ2-1
CASSLRGQTNYNEQFF
>TRBV10-2|TRBJ2-7
CASSEVSLSYEQYF
>TRBV29-1|TRBJ2-7
CSVAEGTGASYEQYF
>TRBV9|TRBJ2-2
CASSVGGVVNTGELFF
>TRBV6-5|TRBJ1-1
CASSYSISGTNTEAFF
>TRBV14|TRBJ2-3
CASSQDWGLGTDTQYF
>TRBV20-1|TRBJ2-7
CSVLAGDEQYF
>TRBV7-9|TRBJ2-5
CASSLVQGLEETQYF
>TRBV27|TRBJ2-5
CASSFEEGFQETQYF
>TRBV6-2/TRBV6-3|TRBJ2-4
CASSYSADRNLFF
>TRBV9|TRBJ2-5
CASSVDPPGGPQETQYF
>TRBV5-1|TRBJ2-7
CASSSGPAGGSYEQYF
>TRBV2|TRBJ2-1
CASSEGQGANNEQFF
>TRBV27|TRBJ1-2
CASSLGRDGYGYTF
>TRBV27|TRBJ2-1
CASSLTGGTLYNEQFF
>TRBV28|TRBJ2-5
CASSTAGGPYEETQYF
>TRBV15|TRBJ2-2
CATSFPGQGFTGELFF
>TRBV7-6|TRBJ2-3
CASSLSSGSGNAQYF
>TRBV29-1|TRBJ2-1
CSVEGEASARYNEQFF
>TRBV27|TRBJ2-7
CASSPGRLGYEQYF
>TRBV4-2|TRBJ2-7
CASSQVGDGSYEQYF
>TRBV7-9|TRBJ2-7
CASSVPGLASLYSYEQYF
>TRBV4-3|TRBJ1-5
CASGQDGYSNQPQHF
>TRBV4-3|TRBJ2-2
CASSQIPGELFF
>TRBV12-3/TRBV12-4|TRBJ2-1
CASRAHNEQFF
>TRBV2|TRBJ2-1
CASSENYNEQFF
>TRBV28|TRBJ2-5
CASSPSAQETQYF
>TRBV12-3/TRBV12-4|TRBJ1-5
CASRATGGGQPQHF
>TRBV7-3|TRBJ2-3
CATNPKTDHRDRGRDTQYF
>TRBV12-3/TRBV12-4|TRBJ2-3
CASRQGTTSTDTQYF
>TRBV12-3/TRBV12-4|TRBJ2-3
CASSHPGRGASTDTQYF
>TRBV25-1|TRBJ2-7
CASGGASGGYEQYF
>TRBV5-1|TRBJ2-7
CASSVTSGKTYEQYF
>TRBV29-1|TRBJ2-2
CSVLGGFGELFF
>TRBV5-1|TRBJ2-7
CASSWPGQGFNGPSDEQYF
>TRBV29-1|TRBJ2-1
CSVGLAGAYEQFF
>TRBV27|TRBJ2-7
CASSVGQGLSSYEQYF
>TRBV12-3/TRBV12-4|TRBJ1-2
CASSPMTEPVDGYTF
>TRBV7-9|TRBJ2-2
CASSPGTSGFANTGELFF
>TRBV4-1|TRBJ1-4
CASSQEGATDEKLFF
>TRBV29-1|TRBJ1-2
CSVGQGNGYTF
>TRBV27|TRBJ2-7
CASSSGRTNYEQYF
>TRBV28|TRBJ2-7
CASRLAASYEQYF
>TRBV4-1|TRBJ1-1
CASSQGMNTEAFF
>TRBV7-8|TRBJ2-1
CASSLEGVEFF
>TRBV11-3|TRBJ2-1
CASSLWVTSEQFF
>TRBV28|TRBJ2-5
CASSSLEVLAGEETQYF
>TRBV3-1|TRBJ2-5
CASSHPTSYSETQYF
>TRBV6-5|TRBJ2-7
CASRVRDRVYEQYF
>TRBV3-1|TRBJ2-2
CASSQVIFFTTNTGELFF
>TRBV12-3/TRBV12-4|TRBJ2-1
CASQLSGRADEQFF
>TRBV15|TRBJ2-5
CQPDRKETQYF
>TRBV27|TRBJ2-1
CTSSSHTGKQLYNEQFF
>TRBV7-8|TRBJ2-2
CASSHLAGGATGELFF
>TRBV20-1|TRBJ2-1
CSARHPSGYNEQFF
>TRBV5-1|TRBJ2-3
CASSLWTSGMTDTQYF